This T cell receptor beta chain originates from a study of chemoradiotherapy in HPV16-positive cancers. General study results and limits: HPV-responsive T-cell expansion during chemoradiotherapy was linked to improved recurrence-free survival in HPV16-positive patients.

This table comes from immunoSEQ multiplex PCR, and its TCRdb copy is limited to in-frame clones, with some not included. The sample has about 14,000 clones, roughly nine tenths seen once. On this clone itself: Antigen unknown.

Per germline, CDR1 SGDLS and CDR2 YYNGEE. This CDR3 contains 17 residues. The V end was cut by 1 base, the J end by 2 bases, with 18 bases between. Repertoires were sampled repeatedly during chemoradiotherapy. This chain links TRBV9 with TRBJ1-2; D not resolved. The source of this sequence is a human donor with HPV-associated anogenital cancer. The sample was tumor tissue, taken from a patient who underwent chemoradiotherapy. The chain's CDR3 is CASSVSGITSVNYGYTF. The CDR3 DNA is TGTGCCAGCAGCGTAAGTGGGATCACCTCGGTGAACTATGGCTACACCTTC.